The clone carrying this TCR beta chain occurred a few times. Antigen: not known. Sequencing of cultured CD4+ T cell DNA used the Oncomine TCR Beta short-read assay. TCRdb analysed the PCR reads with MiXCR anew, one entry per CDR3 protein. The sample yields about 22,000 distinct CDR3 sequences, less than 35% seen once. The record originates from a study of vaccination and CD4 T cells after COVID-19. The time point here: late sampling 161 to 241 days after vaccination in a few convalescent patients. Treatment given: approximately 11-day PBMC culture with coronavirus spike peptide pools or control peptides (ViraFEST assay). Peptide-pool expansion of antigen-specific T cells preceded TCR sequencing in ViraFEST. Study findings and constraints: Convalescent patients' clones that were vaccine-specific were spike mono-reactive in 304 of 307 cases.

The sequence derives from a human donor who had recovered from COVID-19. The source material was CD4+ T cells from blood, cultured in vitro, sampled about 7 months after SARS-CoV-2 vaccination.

CDR3 bases: TGTGCCAGCAGCTTGTACGGGACTAGCGGTGCAGATACGCAGTATTTT. Amino acids: CASSLYGTSGADTQYF. The chain combines TRBV7-2 with TRBJ2-3; 11 positions match TRBD2. The CDR3 runs to 16 residues. V shed 3 bases, J shed 4 bases, and the junction held 6 bases outside the gene matches. The germline V gene encodes CDR1 SGHTA and CDR2 FQGNSA.